This T cell receptor beta chain was sequenced for a study of shared clonotypes between healthy human individuals. Across the study: Each donor's CD8 memory used one plate, CD8 naive two, each CD4 subset three. Study results and caveats: Relative to clonotypes present in all four donors, those not shared had lower generation probabilities.

This clone has a single count. The target antigen is unknown. The ends lost 8 bases at V and 4 bases at J; junction bases unmatched: 11. The CDR3 consists of 16 residues. Germline V gives CDR1 MNHEY, CDR2 SMNVEV (reference sequence). TCRdb's table, derived via immunoSEQ multiplex PCR, lists solely in-frame clones and lacks some. The sample includes roughly 2.2 million clones, 85% to 95% of them seen just once. The TCR was taken from a young man in good health. Some clones in this sample may be carry-over from other donors' samples. The gene calls are TRBV27 and TRBJ2-1, with 10 positions matching TRBD1. Sequenced material: naive CD4+ T cells from PBMCs. Regarding subset: CD45RA+ positively selected. CDR3 sequence: CASGYLRDRGYNEQFF. DNA for the CDR3: TGTGCCAGCGGCTACCTGAGGGACAGGGGTTACAATGAGCAGTTCTTC.